One and the same sample provided the 23 T cell receptor beta chains below, sequenced in a study of blood T cell repertoires in COVID-19. Repertoires were generated with immunoSEQ multiplex PCR, while TCRdb's copy carries only in-frame clones and drops some. The sample yields 470,000 or so clones, 70% to 90% seen once. Sequenced sample: peripheral blood. Source of these receptors: a human donor in a cohort sampled during active COVID-19.

This clone was observed many times. The chain combines TRBV5-4 with TRBJ2-1, with TRBD2 matching 14 bases. Germline CDR1 reads SGHNT; CDR2 reads YYREEE (reference sequence). The CDR3 extends over 15 amino acids. V shed 4 bases, J shed 6 bases, and the junction held 3 bases outside the gene matches. The CDR3 bases are TGTGCCAGCAGCCAGGGACTAGCGGGGGCCAATGAGCAGTTCTTC. Protein: CASSQGLAGANEQFF.

This chain joins TRBV6-5 and TRBJ2-7; 7 nucleotides agree with TRBD2. This CDR3 is built from 15 residues. CDR1 is MNHEY and CDR2 is SVGAGI in the germline V gene. The ends lost 0 bases at V and 4 bases at J; junction bases unmatched: 6. This CDR3 is CASSYSGLADYEQYF. In nucleotides, the CDR3 is TGTGCCAGCAGTTACTCGGGGCTAGCGGATTACGAGCAGTACTTC.

The chain couples TRBV2 to TRBJ1-6, with D perhaps matching TRBD1 (6 bases). V lost 6 bases and J 7 bases, leaving 16 bases between the germline ends. Germline CDR1 reads SNHLY; CDR2 reads FYNNEI. The CDR3 has 15 amino acids. The CDR3 loop reads CASSLTGDNNSPLHF. The DNA for the CDR3 is TGTGCCAGCAGCCTGACAGGTGATAACAATTCACCCCTCCACTTT. Supplemented by reference TRBV2 and TRBJ1-6, the full variable domain reads EPEVTQTPSHQVTQMGQEVILRCVPISNHLYFYWYRQILGQKVEFLVSFYNNEISEKSEIFDDQFSVERPDGSNFTLKIRSTKLEDSAMYFCASSLTGDNNSPLHFGNGTRLTVT.

This clone was seen a few times. This chain uses TRBV5-1 with TRBJ2-3, with D hard to call. V shed 2 bases and J shed 2 bases, with 15 bases lying between them. The CDR3 extends over 16 amino acids. Germline V gene lookup returns CDR1 SGHRS and CDR2 YFSETQ. This CDR3 is CASSFVQNHDTDTQYF. CDR3 nucleotide sequence: TGCGCCAGCAGCTTTGTACAGAACCACGACACAGATACGCAGTATTTT.

This rearrangement joins TRBV28 to TRBJ1-2, with 7 bases aligning to TRBD1. Trimming cost V 7 bases and J 4 bases; bases outside gene matches: 6. There are 13 residues in the CDR3. Germline V gene data show CDR1 as MDHEN and CDR2 as SYDVKM. This chain's CDR3 is CASTSDRSYGYTF. The CDR3 nucleotides are TGTGCCAGCACCTCGGACAGGAGCTATGGCTACACCTTC.

V gene TRBV14 combines with J gene TRBJ1-2; 8 bases match TRBD1. CDR3 length: 14 residues. Germline V gene sequence: CDR1 SGHDN, CDR2 FVKESK. V trimming: 4 bases; J trimming: 8 bases; junction bases outside the gene matches: 9. DNA of the CDR3: TGTGCCAGCAGCCCGACAGGGGCCCCCTACGGCTACACCTTC. Its protein is CASSPTGAPYGYTF.

V and J are TRBV27 and TRBJ2-7; 14 nucleotides agree with TRBD2. This CDR3 contains 17 residues. The V gene's germline CDR1 is MNHEY and CDR2 SMNVEV (reference sequence). Trimming removed 8 bases from V and 2 bases from J; junction bases left unmatched: 11. The DNA for the CDR3 is TGTGCCAGCCGTCAGGGACTAGCGGGAGTTTCTGCCTACGAGCAGTACTTC. It specifies CASRQGLAGVSAYEQYF.

Note on this clone: The junction shows a germline mismatch at one end, possibly a read error. The chain recombines TRBV11-2 with TRBJ2-3, with 9 bases aligning to TRBD1. Germline assignment: CDR1 SGHAT and CDR2 FQNNGV. This CDR3 is built from 12 residues. Here the CDR3 DNA reads TGTGCCAGCAGCTTATGGGACAGGGTTTTGAATTTT. It translates to CASSLWDRVLNF.

The rearrangement links TRBV19 to TRBJ2-1, with TRBD2 as a possible D gene (5 bases). Trimming shortened V by 5 bases and J by 10 bases, and 21 bases separated the two germline ends. Germline V gene data show CDR1 as LNHDA and CDR2 as SQIVND (reference sequence). The CDR3 extends over 15 amino acids. This CDR3 reads CASSPIGSPSGEQFF. CDR3 DNA: TGTGCCAGTAGTCCGATCGGGTCTCCATCGGGGGAGCAGTTCTTC.

The rearrangement links TRBV10-1 to TRBJ2-1, with TRBD2 matching 11 bases. J lost 6 bases, V lost 0 bases, and 4 bases had no gene match. The germline V gene encodes CDR1 WNHNN and CDR2 SYGVQD (reference sequence). CDR3 size: 16 residues. The CDR3 sequence: CASSESTSGSSNEQFF. In DNA, the CDR3 is TGCGCCAGCAGTGAGTCAACTAGCGGGAGTAGCAATGAGCAGTTCTTC.

The chain recombines TRBV5-5 with TRBJ2-1; 7 positions agree with TRBD2. The J segment lost 2 bases and the V segment lost 0 bases, leaving 8 bases of the junction unmatched. Per the germline V gene, CDR1 is SGHKS and CDR2 is YYEKEE (reference sequence). The CDR3 runs 17 residues. In nucleotides, the CDR3 is TGTGCCAGCAGCTTGGAGGCTGGGGGGGTCACCTACAATGAGCAGTTCTTC. This sequence encodes CASSLEAGGVTYNEQFF.

This clone was detected once. The chain couples TRBV19 to TRBJ1-5, with unresolved D. The CDR3 consists of 14 residues. Per germline, CDR1 LNHDA and CDR2 SQIVND (reference sequence). The V and J ends lost 7 bases and 0 bases respectively, with 10 bases between them. The CDR3 DNA follows: TGTGCCAGTAAAAGTAGAAATAGCAATCAGCCCCAGCATTTT. It encodes CASKSRNSNQPQHF.

This clone was seen just once. The J gene is TRBJ2-1, the V gene TRBV12-5; 10 positions match TRBD2. CDR1 and CDR2 (germline): LGHNT, FRNRAP. After removal of 6 bases from V and 9 bases from J, the junction contained 8 bases not matched to a gene. This CDR3 region has 14 residues. The CDR3 here is CASGPSGRGSEQFF. The DNA of the CDR3 is TGTGCTAGTGGGCCTAGCGGGAGAGGTAGTGAGCAGTTCTTC. The full variable domain, in which reference TRBV12-5 and TRBJ2-1 provide the parts outside the CDR3, is DARVTQTPRHKVTEMGQEVTMRCQPILGHNTVFWYRQTMMQGLELLAYFRNRAPLDDSGMPKDRFSAEMPDATLATLKIQPSEPRDSAVYFCASGPSGRGSEQFFGPGTRLTVL.

The chain carries TRBV19 and TRBJ2-7, with D perhaps matching TRBD2 (6 bases). Germline values: CDR1 LNHDA, CDR2 SQIVND (reference sequence). The V gene lost 10 bases and the J gene lost 6 bases, with 28 bases spanning the gap. The CDR3 has 16 amino acids. Here the CDR3 reads CATLPTHRDLIGEQYF. The CDR3 DNA reads as TGTGCCACTCTGCCGACCCACCGGGACTTAATAGGCGAGCAGTACTTC. Looking up the rest from reference TRBV19 and TRBJ2-7 gives the full variable domain: DGGITQSPKYLFRKEGQNVTLSCEQNLNHDAMYWYRQDPGQGLRLIYYSQIVNDFQKGDIAEGYSVSREKKESFPLTVTSAQKNPTAFYLCATLPTHRDLIGEQYFGPGTRLTVT.

The chain is built from TRBV7-3 and TRBJ2-3; D is uncertain. The CDR3 is 14 amino acids. The germline V gene encodes CDR1 SGHTA and CDR2 FQGTGA. Deletions cut 5 bases from V and 4 bases from J, with 13 bases between. The CDR3 nucleotides are TGTGCCAGCAGCCGAACATCCCCCCCAGATACGCAGTATTTT. This codes for CASSRTSPPDTQYF.

This chain uses TRBV30 with TRBJ1-2, with TRBD1 matching over 8 bases. The CDR3 contains 15 residues. CDR1 is GTSNPN, CDR2 SVGIG, per germline (reference sequence). The ends lost 3 bases at V and 5 bases at J; junction bases unmatched: 11. This CDR3 reads CAWSFPTGAGYGYTF. In nucleotides, the CDR3 is TGTGCCTGGAGCTTCCCGACAGGGGCAGGGTATGGCTACACCTTC.

The rearrangement links TRBV3-1 (or the pseudogene TRBV3-2) to TRBJ1-1, with a tentative D call TRBD1 (6 bases). Between the trimmed V and J ends, which lost 2 bases and 4 bases, there was a span of 11 bases. Germline V gene lookup returns CDR1 LGHDT and CDR2 YNNKEL (reference sequence). CDR3 size: 14 residues. The CDR3 here is CASSQIQGATEAFF. The DNA of the CDR3 is TGTGCCAGCAGCCAAATACAGGGAGCCACTGAAGCTTTCTTT.

The rearrangement uses TRBV2 and TRBJ1-1; maybe TRBD1 (6 bases). V dropped 3 bases and J dropped 2 bases, with 13 bases sitting between them. The CDR3 loop spans 15 amino acids. CDR1 is SNHLY, CDR2 FYNNEI, per germline. CDR3 DNA: TGTGCCAGCAGTGATTCAAGGACAGTAAACACTGAAGCTTTCTTT. This encodes CASSDSRTVNTEAFF.

This chain joins TRBV27 and TRBJ2-1; 8 bases are a match to TRBD1. There are 16 residues in the CDR3. Looked up from germline, CDR1 is MNHEY and CDR2 is SMNVEV (reference sequence). Losses at the gene ends were 4 bases for V and 5 bases for J; bases not matched to a gene: 10. The CDR3 loop reads CASSSPGGGSDNEQFF. The CDR3 DNA reads TGTGCCAGCAGTTCGCCAGGGGGCGGCTCGGACAATGAGCAGTTCTTC.

The chain has TRBV19 and TRBJ2-1; a possible D gene is TRBD2 (6 bases). Trimming shortened V by 0 bases and J by 3 bases, and 21 bases separated the two germline ends. Germline CDR1 LNHDA, CDR2 SQIVND (reference sequence). The CDR3 totals 19 residues. In DNA, the CDR3 is TGTGCCAGTAGTATAGAGGGAGGAGGCGGAGGGCCCATCTACAATGAGCAGTTCTTC. Translating gives CASSIEGGGGGPIYNEQFF.

V usage is TRBV19 and J usage is TRBJ1-4; the match to TRBD1 covers 8 bases. The germline gives CDR1 LNHDA, CDR2 SQIVND (reference sequence). The CDR3 length is 14 residues. With V trimmed by 6 bases and J by 2 bases, 2 bases remained unmatched. CDR3 nucleotides: TGTGCCAGTAGGCAGGGGGCGACTAATGAAAAACTGTTTTTT. Encoded protein: CASRQGATNEKLFF.

This rearrangement joins TRBV20-1 to TRBJ2-7, with 8 bases fitting TRBD2. J was trimmed by 2 bases and V by 3 bases; bases with no gene match: 12. This CDR3 spans 16 amino acids. CDR1 DFQATT and CDR2 SNEGSKA come from the germline V gene (reference sequence). CDR3 region: CSASFGGQRETYEQYF. For the CDR3, the DNA is TGCAGTGCTAGTTTTGGGGGTCAGCGGGAGACCTACGAGCAGTACTTC.

V usage is TRBV7-3 and J usage is TRBJ2-2, with a possible D match to TRBD2 (5 bases). Trimming removed 4 bases at V and 6 bases at J, with 12 bases between. Germline lookup yields CDR1 SGHTA and CDR2 FQGTGA. The CDR3 has 14 residues. The CDR3 DNA sequence: TGTGCCAGCAGCTACGGGAAATTCGCCGGGGAGCTGTTTTTT. Translating it yields CASSYGKFAGELFF.